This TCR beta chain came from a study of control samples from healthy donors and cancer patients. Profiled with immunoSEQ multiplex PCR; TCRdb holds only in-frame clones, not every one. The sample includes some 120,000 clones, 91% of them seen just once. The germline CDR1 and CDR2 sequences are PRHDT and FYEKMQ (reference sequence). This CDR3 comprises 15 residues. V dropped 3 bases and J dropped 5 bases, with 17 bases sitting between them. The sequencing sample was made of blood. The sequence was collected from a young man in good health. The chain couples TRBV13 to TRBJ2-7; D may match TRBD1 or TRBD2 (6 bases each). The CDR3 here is CASSFSGRGLHEQYF. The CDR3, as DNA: TGTGCCAGCAGCTTCTCAGGCAGGGGACTCCACGAGCAGTACTTC.